The 20 T cell receptor beta chains listed next were all sequenced from one sample in a study of T cell repertoires in cytomegalovirus infection. Their antigens are not known. TCRdb passed the reads through MiXCR, listing each CDR3 protein once. The sample lists 650,000 to 900,000 distinct CDR3 sequences, over 25% seen once, with about an eighth in the top ten. The material was cultured CD8+ T cells from PBMCs, obtained from culture after CMV antigen stimulation. Receptor source: a human donor in good health (CMV status not recorded). Some clones in this sample may be carry-over from other donors' samples.

The gene calls are TRBV27 and TRBJ2-1; D not certain. Per the germline V gene, CDR1 is MNHEY and CDR2 is SMNVEV (reference sequence). The V end was cut by 6 bases, the J end by 8 bases, with 14 bases between. The CDR3 is 13 residues long. CDR3 DNA: TGTGCCAGCAGCCTAATGAGGTCGGATGAGCAGTTCTTC. Amino acids: CASSLMRSDEQFF.

This clonotype has a handful of counts. In nucleotides, the CDR3 is TGTGCCAGCAGTCCGATCTGGACAGGGGCAGGGGAGACCCAGTACTTC. Protein product: CASSPIWTGAGETQYF. V gene TRBV27 combines with J gene TRBJ2-5; 9 bases line up with TRBD1. The CDR3 is 16 amino acids. V lost 5 bases, J lost 5 bases, and 12 bases stayed unmatched. Germline assignment: CDR1 MNHEY and CDR2 SMNVEV (reference sequence).

The chain couples TRBV27 to TRBJ2-2; D ambiguous. V lost 1 base, J lost 1 base, and 7 bases lay in between. CDR1 and CDR2 from the germline V gene are MNHEY and SMNVEV (reference sequence). CDR3 size: 15 residues. CDR3 in amino acids: CASSLFVLNTGELFF. CDR3 in DNA: TGTGCCAGCAGTTTATTTGTCCTGAACACCGGGGAGCTGTTTTTT.

The rearrangement links TRBV5-5 to TRBJ2-7; perhaps TRBD2 as D (7 bases). V shed 2 bases and J shed 5 bases, with 14 bases lying between them. Per the germline V gene, CDR1 is SGHKS and CDR2 is YYEKEE (reference sequence). The CDR3 covers 14 residues. The CDR3 DNA reads as TGTGCCAGCAGCTTCCGGGGGGCGTTCGACGAGCAGTACTTC. Translation: CASSFRGAFDEQYF.

This clonotype was picked up many times. The chain carries TRBV7-8 and TRBJ2-3, with D tentatively TRBD1 (6 bases). Trimming cost V 3 bases and J 2 bases, with 12 bases left between them. There are 15 residues in the CDR3. In germline, CDR1 is SGHVS, CDR2 FQNEAQ. CDR3: CASSLPGASTDTQYF. In DNA, the CDR3 is TGTGCCAGCAGCTTGCCAGGGGCATCCACAGATACGCAGTATTTT.

The J gene is TRBJ2-1, the V gene TRBV7-8; D perhaps matches TRBD1 (6 bases). The germline gives CDR1 SGHVS, CDR2 FQNEAQ. The CDR3 covers 17 residues. Trimming removed 6 bases from V and 0 bases from J, with 18 bases in between. The CDR3 spells CASSAWPQGFSYNEQFF. The CDR3 DNA reads TGTGCCAGCAGTGCATGGCCACAGGGATTCTCCTACAATGAGCAGTTCTTC.

This clonotype was seen a few times. This sequence joins TRBV19 and TRBJ2-1; perhaps TRBD2 as D (6 bases). The germline CDR1 and CDR2 sequences are LNHDA and SQIVND (reference sequence). The CDR3 has 13 amino acids. V lost 3 bases and J lost 5, with 8 bases in between. The CDR3 region is CASSIRGDNEQFF. CDR3 nucleotide sequence: TGTGCCAGTAGTATCCGCGGGGACAATGAGCAGTTCTTC.

Concerning this clonotype: The junction and the germline gene differ at one end; a read error may be behind it. CDR3 residues: CVSSLARATEAFF. The CDR3 coding sequence is TGTGTCAGCAGCTTAGCAAGAGCCACTGAAGCTTTCTTT. This sequence joins TRBV7-6 and TRBJ1-1; no clear D gene. The CDR3 has 13 residues. Germline CDR1 is SGHVS and CDR2 is FNYEAQ. Based on the CDR3 plus reference TRBV7-6 and TRBJ1-1, the full variable domain is GAGVSQSPRYKVTKRGQDVALRCDPISGHVSLYWYRQALGQGPEFLTYFNYEAQQDKSGLPNDRFSAERPEGSISTLTIQRTEQRDSAMYRCVSSLARATEAFFGQGTRLTVV.

This clonotype was found a few times. V gene TRBV6-2 or TRBV6-3 combines with J gene TRBJ2-1; D remains unclear. This CDR3 contains 15 residues. Trimming took 5 bases from V and 4 from J, leaving 15 bases between them. CDR1 is MNHEY, CDR2 SVGEGT, per germline. The CDR3 spells CASSDTGPLYNEQFF. CDR3 nucleotides: TGTGCCAGCAGTGACACCGGGCCATTATACAATGAGCAGTTCTTC.

The J gene is TRBJ2-5, the V gene TRBV11-1; 8 bases map to TRBD2. CDR3 size: 17 residues. V lost 4 bases, J lost 0 bases, and 10 bases stayed unmatched. Germline CDR1 is SGHAT and CDR2 is FQDESV (reference sequence). CDR3 nucleotides: TGTGCCAGCAGCTCCGGAATAGCGGGGCCTTACCAAGAGACCCAGTACTTC. Its protein is CASSSGIAGPYQETQYF.

The genes are TRBV6-2 or TRBV6-3 and TRBJ1-1, with D possibly matching TRBD1 (5 bases). Germline V gives CDR1 MNHEY, CDR2 SVGEGT. The CDR3 consists of 13 residues. V lost 9 bases and J 5 bases, leaving 16 bases between the germline ends. The CDR3 region has the DNA TGTGCCAGGGACGTCAGGGTACTTACTGAAGCTTTCTTT. Its translation is CARDVRVLTEAFF.

The rearrangement joins TRBV29-1 to TRBJ1-2, with a possible D match to TRBD1 (5 bases). Between the trimmed V and J ends, which lost 3 bases and 3 bases, there was a span of 14 bases. The germline CDR1 and CDR2 sequences are SQVTM and ANQGSEA. The CDR3 sequence is 14 residues long. CDR3 region: CSVDLGVRDYGYTF. The CDR3 coding sequence is TGCAGCGTTGACTTGGGGGTTAGGGACTATGGCTACACCTTC.

The gene calls are TRBV4-1 and TRBJ2-1, with 7 positions matching TRBD2. V lost 4 bases and J lost 7; bases outside the gene matches: 19. This CDR3 has 18 residues. CDR1 and CDR2 (germline): MGHRA, YSYEKL. The CDR3 region is CASSPPGRILAGVNEQFF. DNA of the CDR3: TGCGCCAGCAGCCCCCCAGGCAGGATACTTGCGGGGGTAAATGAGCAGTTCTTC.

This clonotype was counted many times. V and J are TRBV11-3 and TRBJ2-3, with TRBD1 identical over 7 bases. The V gene end was trimmed by 2 bases and the J gene end by 0 bases; junction bases not matched to a gene: 5. Germline V gene sequence: CDR1 SGHNT, CDR2 YENEEA. The length of the CDR3 is 16 residues. Here the CDR3 DNA reads TGTGCCAGCAGCTTAAGACAGGGTCCTAGCACAGATACGCAGTATTTT. Its protein is CASSLRQGPSTDTQYF. The variable domain in full, completed from reference TRBV11-3 and TRBJ2-3, reads EAGVVQSPRYKIIEKKQPVAFWCNPISGHNTLYWYLQNLGQGPELLIRYENEEAVDDSQLPKDRFSAERLKGVDSTLKIQPAELGDSAVYLCASSLRQGPSTDTQYFGPGTRLTVL.

This clonotype was counted ten times or more. The genes are TRBV7-8 and TRBJ2-5; 9 bases match TRBD2. V lost 4 bases and J lost 5; bases outside the gene matches: 11. The length of the CDR3 is 16 residues. Per the germline V gene, CDR1 is SGHVS and CDR2 is FQNEAQ. In DNA form, the CDR3 reads TGTGCCAGCAGCTCAGCGATGGGACTAGCTGGTGAGACCCAGTACTTC. This codes for CASSSAMGLAGETQYF.

In this sample, this clonotype turned up many times. The chain uses TRBV7-6 and TRBJ1-1, with 8 bases matching TRBD1. The CDR3 has 16 residues. Germline CDR1 is SGHVS and CDR2 is FNYEAQ. Trimming cost V 5 bases and J 3 bases; bases outside gene matches: 11. DNA for the CDR3: TGTGCCAGCAGCCCGGGGGCAGGGGGCTTGGACACTGAAGCTTTCTTT. Protein sequence: CASSPGAGGLDTEAFF.

V is TRBV19 and J is TRBJ2-2; 8 positions match TRBD1. Losses at the gene ends were 4 bases for V and 5 bases for J; bases not matched to a gene: 6. The CDR3 is 15 residues long. Germline-derived CDR1 and CDR2 are LNHDA and SQIVND (reference sequence). In nucleotides, the CDR3 is TGTGCCAGTAGTACTAACAGGGGGGTGACCGGGGAGCTGTTTTTT. The encoded protein is CASSTNRGVTGELFF.

This clonotype was counted only a few times. The chain recombines TRBV7-6 with TRBJ2-7; 10 bases align to TRBD1. This CDR3 contains 14 residues. Germline lookup yields CDR1 SGHVS and CDR2 FNYEAQ. V lost 5 bases, J lost 6 bases, and 7 bases stayed unmatched. This chain's CDR3 is CASSGTGEFGEQYF. The CDR3, as DNA: TGTGCCAGCAGCGGGACAGGGGAATTCGGCGAGCAGTACTTC.

This clonotype was seen a few times. The chain couples TRBV27 to TRBJ2-5; possibly TRBD1 for D (5 bases). Per the germline V gene, CDR1 is MNHEY and CDR2 is SMNVEV (reference sequence). This CDR3 region has 16 residues. Trimming took off 0 bases at V and 3 bases at J, with 14 bases between the two ends. CDR3: CASSLSGALLEETQYF. DNA for the CDR3: TGTGCCAGCAGTTTATCAGGGGCCCTTCTTGAAGAGACCCAGTACTTC.

This sequence joins TRBV6-1 and TRBJ1-2; 8 bases align to TRBD1. Germline CDR1 reads MNHNS; CDR2 reads SASEGT. J was trimmed by 3 bases and V by 4 bases; bases with no gene match: 10. This CDR3 region has 16 residues. CDR3 region: CASSGLTGVPHYGYTF. The CDR3 nucleotides read TGTGCCAGCAGTGGACTGACAGGGGTCCCCCACTATGGCTACACCTTC.